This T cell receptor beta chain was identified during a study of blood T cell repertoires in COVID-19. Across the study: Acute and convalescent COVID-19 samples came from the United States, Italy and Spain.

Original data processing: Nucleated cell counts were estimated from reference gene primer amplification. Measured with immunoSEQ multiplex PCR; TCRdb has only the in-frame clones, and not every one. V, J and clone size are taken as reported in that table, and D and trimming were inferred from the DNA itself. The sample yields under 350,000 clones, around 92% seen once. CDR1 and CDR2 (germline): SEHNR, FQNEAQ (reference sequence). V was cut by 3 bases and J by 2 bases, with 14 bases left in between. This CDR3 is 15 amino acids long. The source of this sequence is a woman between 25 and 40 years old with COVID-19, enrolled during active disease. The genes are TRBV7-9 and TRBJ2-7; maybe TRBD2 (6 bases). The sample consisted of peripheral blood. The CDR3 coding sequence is TGTGCCAGCAGCTTGGGAAGGAGGGAAACCTACGAGCAGTACTTC. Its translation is CASSLGRRETYEQYF.